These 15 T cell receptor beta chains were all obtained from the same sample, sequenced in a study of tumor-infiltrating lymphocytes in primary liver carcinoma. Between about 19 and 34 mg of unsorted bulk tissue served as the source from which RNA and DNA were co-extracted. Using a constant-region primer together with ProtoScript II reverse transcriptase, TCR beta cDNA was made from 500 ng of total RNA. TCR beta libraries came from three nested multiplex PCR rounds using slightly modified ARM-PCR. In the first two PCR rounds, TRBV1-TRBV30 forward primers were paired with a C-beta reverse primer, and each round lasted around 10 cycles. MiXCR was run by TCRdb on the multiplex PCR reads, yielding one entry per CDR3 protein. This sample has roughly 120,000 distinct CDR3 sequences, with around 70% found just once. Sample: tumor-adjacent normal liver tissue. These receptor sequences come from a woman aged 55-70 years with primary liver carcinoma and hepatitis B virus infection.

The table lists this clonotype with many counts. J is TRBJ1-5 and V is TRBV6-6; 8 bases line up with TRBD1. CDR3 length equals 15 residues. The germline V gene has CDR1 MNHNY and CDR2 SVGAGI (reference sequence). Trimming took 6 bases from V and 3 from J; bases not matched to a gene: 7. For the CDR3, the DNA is TGTGCCAGCAGCCCCGGGACAGGCTTCAATCAGCCCCAGCATTTT. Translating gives CASSPGTGFNQPQHF.

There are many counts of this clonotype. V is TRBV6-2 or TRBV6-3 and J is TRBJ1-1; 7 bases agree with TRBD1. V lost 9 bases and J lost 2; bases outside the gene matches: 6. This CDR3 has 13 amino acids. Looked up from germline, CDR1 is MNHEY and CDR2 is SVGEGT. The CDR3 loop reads CARNRGENTEAFF. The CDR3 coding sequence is TGTGCCAGAAACAGGGGTGAAAACACTGAAGCTTTCTTT.

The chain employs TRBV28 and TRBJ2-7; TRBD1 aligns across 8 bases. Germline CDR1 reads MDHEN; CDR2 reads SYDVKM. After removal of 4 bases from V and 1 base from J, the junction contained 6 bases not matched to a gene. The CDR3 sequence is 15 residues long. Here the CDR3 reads CASSSGGAASYEQYF. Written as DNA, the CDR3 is TGTGCCAGCAGTTCAGGGGGCGCCGCTTCCTACGAGCAGTACTTC.

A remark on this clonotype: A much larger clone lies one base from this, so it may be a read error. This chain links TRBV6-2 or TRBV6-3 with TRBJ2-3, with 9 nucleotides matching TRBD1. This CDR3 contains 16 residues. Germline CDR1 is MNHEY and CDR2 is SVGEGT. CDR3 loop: CVSRWLRTGVSDTQYF. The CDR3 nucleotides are TGTGTCAGCAGGTGGTTGAGGACAGGGGTTTCAGATACGCAGTATTTT.

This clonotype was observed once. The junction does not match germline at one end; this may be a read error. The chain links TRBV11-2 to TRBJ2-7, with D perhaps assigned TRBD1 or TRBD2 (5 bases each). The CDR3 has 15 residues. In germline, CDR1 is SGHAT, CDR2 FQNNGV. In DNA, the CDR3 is TGTGCCAGCAGCTTAGGTGAGGACGGGGCCTACAAGCAGTGCTTC. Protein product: CASSLGEDGAYKQCF.

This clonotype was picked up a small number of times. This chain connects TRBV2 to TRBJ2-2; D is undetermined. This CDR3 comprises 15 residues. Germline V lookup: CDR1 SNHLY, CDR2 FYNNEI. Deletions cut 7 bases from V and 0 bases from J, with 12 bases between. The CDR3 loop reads CASTRLGPNTGELFF. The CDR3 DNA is TGTGCCAGCACGCGACTGGGCCCGAACACCGGGGAGCTGTTTTTT.

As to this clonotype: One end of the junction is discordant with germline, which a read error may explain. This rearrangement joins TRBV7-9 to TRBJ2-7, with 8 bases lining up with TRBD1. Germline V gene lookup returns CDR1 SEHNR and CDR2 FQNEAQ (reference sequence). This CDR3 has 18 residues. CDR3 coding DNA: TGTGCCAGCAGCTTAGTAAGCCCGGACAGGGTCCGCTCCCACGACCAGTACTTC. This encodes CASSLVSPDRVRSHDQYF.

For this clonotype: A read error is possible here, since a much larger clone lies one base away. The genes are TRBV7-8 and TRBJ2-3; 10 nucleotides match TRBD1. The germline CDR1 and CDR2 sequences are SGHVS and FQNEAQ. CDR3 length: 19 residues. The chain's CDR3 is CVSSPGTGATYLPTDTQYF. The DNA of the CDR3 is TGTGTCAGCAGCCCGGGGACAGGGGCCACTTATCTACCCACAGATACGCAGTATTTT.

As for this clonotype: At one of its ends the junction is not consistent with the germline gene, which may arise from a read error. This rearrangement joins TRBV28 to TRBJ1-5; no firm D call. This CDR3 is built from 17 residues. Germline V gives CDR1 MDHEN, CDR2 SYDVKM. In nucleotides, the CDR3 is TGTGCTAGCAGTTTATGGGATGCCGGGCCGTCGAAACAGCCCCAGCATTTT. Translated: CASSLWDAGPSKQPQHF.

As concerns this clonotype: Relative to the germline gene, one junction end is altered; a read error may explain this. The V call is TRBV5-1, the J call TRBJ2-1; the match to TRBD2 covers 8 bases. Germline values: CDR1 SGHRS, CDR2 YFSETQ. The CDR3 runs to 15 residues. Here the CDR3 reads CVSSLASAGAHEQFF. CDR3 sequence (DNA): TGCGTCAGCAGTTTGGCCTCAGCGGGAGCCCATGAGCAGTTCTTC.

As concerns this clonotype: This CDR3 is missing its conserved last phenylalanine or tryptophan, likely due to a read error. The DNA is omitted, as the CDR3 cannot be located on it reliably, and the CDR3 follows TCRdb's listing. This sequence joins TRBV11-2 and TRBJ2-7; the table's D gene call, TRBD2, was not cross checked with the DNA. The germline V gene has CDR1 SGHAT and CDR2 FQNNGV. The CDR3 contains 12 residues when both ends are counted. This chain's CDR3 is CASSSGIAGVSL.

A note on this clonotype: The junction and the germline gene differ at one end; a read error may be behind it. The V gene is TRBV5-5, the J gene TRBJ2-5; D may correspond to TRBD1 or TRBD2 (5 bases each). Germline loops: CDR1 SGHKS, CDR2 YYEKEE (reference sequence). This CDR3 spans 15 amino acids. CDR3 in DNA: TGTGCCAGCGGCTTGGCGGCTACGGGGCGAGAGACCCAGTACTTC. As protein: CASGLAATGRETQYF.

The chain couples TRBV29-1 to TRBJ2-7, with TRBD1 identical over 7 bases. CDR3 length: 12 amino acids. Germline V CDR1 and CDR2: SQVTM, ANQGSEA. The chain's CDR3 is CRVQQGPHEQYF. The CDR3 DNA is TGCAGAGTTCAACAGGGGCCCCACGAGCAGTACTTC.

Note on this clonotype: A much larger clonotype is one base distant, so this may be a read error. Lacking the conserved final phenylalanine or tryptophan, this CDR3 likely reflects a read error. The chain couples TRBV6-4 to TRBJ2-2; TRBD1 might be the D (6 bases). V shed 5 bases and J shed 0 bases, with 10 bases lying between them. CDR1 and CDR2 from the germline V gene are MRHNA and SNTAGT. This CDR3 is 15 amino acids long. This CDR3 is CASSPGTSNTGELFC. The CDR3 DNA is TGTGCCAGCAGTCCAGGGACATCGAACACCGGGGAGCTGTTTTGT.

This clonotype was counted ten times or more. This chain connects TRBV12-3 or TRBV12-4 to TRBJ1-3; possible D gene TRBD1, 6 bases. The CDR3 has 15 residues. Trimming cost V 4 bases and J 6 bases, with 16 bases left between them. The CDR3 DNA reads TGTGCCAGCAGTTCCTGGACAGAGGGGGAAAACACCATATATTTT. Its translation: CASSSWTEGENTIYF.